This T cell receptor (beta chain) emerged from a study of shared clonotypes between healthy human individuals. Whole-study results and caveats: Compared with clonotypes that all four donors shared, non-shared clonotypes had lower generation probabilities.

Only in-frame clones appear in the TCRdb table, and some are missing; sequencing was by immunoSEQ multiplex PCR. The profile shows about 590,000 clones, roughly 95% of them singletons. The CDR3 is 16 amino acids. Trimming took 3 bases from V and 3 from J; bases not matched to a gene: 4. Germline CDR1 SNHLY, CDR2 FYNNEI. A remark on this clone: Its antigen is currently unknown.

Positive CCR7 selection of CD45RO-negative cells yielded the naive CD8 cells, and terminally differentiated effector memory CD45RA+ cells were excluded. Only Caucasian adults living in Nashville, Tennessee made up the donor group. The sequencing input was naive CD8+ T cells sorted from blood. This TCR came from a woman aged 25 to 39 in good health. The rearrangement links TRBV2 to TRBJ2-3, with 12 bases that match TRBD2. The CDR3 nucleotides read TGTGCCAGCAGTGATAGCCTAGCGGGAGGGACAGATACGCAGTATTTT. It is translated as CASSDSLAGGTDTQYF.